This T cell receptor (beta chain) was sequenced during a study of siplizumab effects on memory and regulatory T cells. Study observations and caveats: In unstimulated cells, naive T cells appeared more diverse than memory T cells and seemed major alloresponse contributors. With siplizumab, Treg-derived clones averaged around 70% of mappable alloreactive CD4+ clones, versus 26.9% in controls. Unstimulated subsets accounted for the mapping of only a minor share of the clones that were alloreactive. Alloreactive sequences whose origin lay in unstimulated CD4+ memory cells were significantly reduced by siplizumab.

Of note for this clone: Its cognate antigen is unknown.

Sequencing used immunoSEQ multiplex PCR; TCRdb keeps in-frame clones, though not all of them. Here the sample spans roughly 100,000 clones, under 95% being singletons. This CDR3 contains 16 residues. Trimming took off 4 bases at V and 6 bases at J, with 21 bases between the two ends. In germline, CDR1 is SGDLS, CDR2 YYNGEE. The chain joins TRBV9 to TRBJ2-3; D gene uncertain. The sample consisted of CD8+ T cells sorted from blood. The clonotype comes from a human donor in good health. CDR3 residues: CASSPIYSVGSDTQYF. Here the CDR3 DNA reads TGTGCCAGCAGCCCTATTTACTCCGTCGGCTCGGATACGCAGTATTTT.